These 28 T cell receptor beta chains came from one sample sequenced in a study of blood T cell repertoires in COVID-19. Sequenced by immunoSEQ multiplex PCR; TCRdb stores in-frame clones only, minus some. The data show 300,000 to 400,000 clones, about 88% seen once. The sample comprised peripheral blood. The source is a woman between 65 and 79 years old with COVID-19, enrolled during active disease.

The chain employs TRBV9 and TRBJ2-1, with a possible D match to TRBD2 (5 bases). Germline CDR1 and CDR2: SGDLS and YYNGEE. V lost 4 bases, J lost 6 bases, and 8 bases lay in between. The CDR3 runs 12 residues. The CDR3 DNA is TGTGCCAGCAGCCCGGACTTCAATGAGCAGTTCTTC. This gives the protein CASSPDFNEQFF.

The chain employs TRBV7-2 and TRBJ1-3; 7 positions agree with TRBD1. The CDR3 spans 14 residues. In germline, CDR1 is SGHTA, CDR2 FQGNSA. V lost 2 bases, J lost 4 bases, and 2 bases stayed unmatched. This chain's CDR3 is CASSLRGQGNTIYF. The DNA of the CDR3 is TGTGCCAGCAGCTTAAGGGGGCAAGGAAACACCATATATTTT.

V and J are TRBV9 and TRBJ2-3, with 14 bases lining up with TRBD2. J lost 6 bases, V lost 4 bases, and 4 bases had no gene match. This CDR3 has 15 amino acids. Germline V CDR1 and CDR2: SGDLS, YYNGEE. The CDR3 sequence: CASSPRTSGGDTQYF. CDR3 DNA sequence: TGTGCCAGCAGCCCGCGGACTAGCGGGGGGGATACGCAGTATTTT.

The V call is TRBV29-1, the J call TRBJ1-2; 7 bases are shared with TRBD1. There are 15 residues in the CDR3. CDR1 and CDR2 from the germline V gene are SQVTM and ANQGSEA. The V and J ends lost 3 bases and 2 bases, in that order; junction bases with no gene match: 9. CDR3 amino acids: CSVDFMGQLNYGYTF. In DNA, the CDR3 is TGCAGCGTTGATTTTATGGGACAGTTGAACTATGGCTACACCTTC.

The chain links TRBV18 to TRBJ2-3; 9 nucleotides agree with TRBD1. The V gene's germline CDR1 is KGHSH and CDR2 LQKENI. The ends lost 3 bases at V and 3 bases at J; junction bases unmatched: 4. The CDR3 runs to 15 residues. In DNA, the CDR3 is TGTGCCAGCTCACCGGGACAGGGTAATACAGATACGCAGTATTTT. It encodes CASSPGQGNTDTQYF.

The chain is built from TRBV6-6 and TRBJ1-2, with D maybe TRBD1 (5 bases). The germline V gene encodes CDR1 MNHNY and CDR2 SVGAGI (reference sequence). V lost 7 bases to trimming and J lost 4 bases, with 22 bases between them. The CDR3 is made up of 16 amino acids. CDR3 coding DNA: TGTGCCAGCATTCCCGGGGGGGTTACAGATCCCTATGGCTACACCTTC. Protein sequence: CASIPGGVTDPYGYTF.

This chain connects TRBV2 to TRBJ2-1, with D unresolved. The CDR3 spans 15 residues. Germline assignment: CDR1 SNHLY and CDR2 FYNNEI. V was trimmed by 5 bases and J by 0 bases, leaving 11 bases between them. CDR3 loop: CASSLLPSSYNEQFF. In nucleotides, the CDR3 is TGTGCCAGCAGTCTCCTCCCTAGCTCCTACAATGAGCAGTTCTTC.

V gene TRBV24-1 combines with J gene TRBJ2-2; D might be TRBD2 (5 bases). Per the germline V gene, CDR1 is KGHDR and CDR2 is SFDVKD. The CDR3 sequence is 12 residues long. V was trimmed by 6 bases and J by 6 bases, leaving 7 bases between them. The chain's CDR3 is CATSLGAGELFF. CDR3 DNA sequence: TGTGCCACCAGTCTGGGAGCCGGGGAGCTGTTTTTT.

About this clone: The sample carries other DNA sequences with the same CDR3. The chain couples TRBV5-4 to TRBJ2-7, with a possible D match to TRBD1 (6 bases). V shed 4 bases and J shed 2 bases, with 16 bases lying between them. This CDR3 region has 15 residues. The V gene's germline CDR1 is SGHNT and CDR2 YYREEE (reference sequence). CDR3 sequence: CASSDTGTPPYEQYF. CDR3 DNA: TGTGCCAGCAGCGACACTGGGACACCGCCCTACGAGCAGTACTTC.

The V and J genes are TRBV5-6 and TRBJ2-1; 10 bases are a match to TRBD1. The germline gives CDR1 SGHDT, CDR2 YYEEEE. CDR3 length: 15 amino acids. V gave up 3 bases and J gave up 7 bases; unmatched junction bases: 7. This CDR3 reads CASSSPGQGMNEQFF. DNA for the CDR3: TGTGCCAGCAGCTCCCCGGGACAGGGGATGAATGAGCAGTTCTTC. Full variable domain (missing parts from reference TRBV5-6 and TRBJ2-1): DAGVTQSPTHLIKTRGQQVTLRCSPKSGHDTVSWYQQALGQGPQFIFQYYEEEERQRGNFPDRFSGHQFPNYSSELNVNALLLGDSALYLCASSSPGQGMNEQFFGPGTRLTVL.

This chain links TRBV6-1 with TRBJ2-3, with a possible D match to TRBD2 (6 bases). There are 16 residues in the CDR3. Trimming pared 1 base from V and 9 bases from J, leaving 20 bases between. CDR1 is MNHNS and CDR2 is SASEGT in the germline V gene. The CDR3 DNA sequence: TGTGCCAGCAGTGAAGGAACTACTAGCCTGTGGGTAACGCAGTATTTT. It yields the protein CASSEGTTSLWVTQYF.

The CDR3 DNA is TGTGCCAGCAGTGAGGGGACAGCCACCGGGGAGCTGTTTTTT. Protein: CASSEGTATGELFF. This chain links TRBV6-1 with TRBJ2-2; TRBD1 matches at 7 bases. Germline lookup yields CDR1 MNHNS and CDR2 SASEGT. V was pared by 3 bases and J by 4 bases, with 2 bases of the junction left unmatched. There are 14 residues in the CDR3.

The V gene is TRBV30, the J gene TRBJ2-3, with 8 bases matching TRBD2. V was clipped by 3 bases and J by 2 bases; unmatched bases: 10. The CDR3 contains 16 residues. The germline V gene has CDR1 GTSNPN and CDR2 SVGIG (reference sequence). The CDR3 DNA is TGTGCCTGGAGGGAGGTAGCGGGGAAAATCACAGATACGCAGTATTTT. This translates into CAWREVAGKITDTQYF.

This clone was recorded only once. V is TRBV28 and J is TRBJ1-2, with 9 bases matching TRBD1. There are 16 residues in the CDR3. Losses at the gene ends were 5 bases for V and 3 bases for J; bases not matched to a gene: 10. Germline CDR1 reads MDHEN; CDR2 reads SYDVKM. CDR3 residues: CASSDPGTGRDYGYTF. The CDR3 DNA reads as TGTGCCAGCAGTGACCCTGGGACAGGGAGGGACTATGGCTACACCTTC.

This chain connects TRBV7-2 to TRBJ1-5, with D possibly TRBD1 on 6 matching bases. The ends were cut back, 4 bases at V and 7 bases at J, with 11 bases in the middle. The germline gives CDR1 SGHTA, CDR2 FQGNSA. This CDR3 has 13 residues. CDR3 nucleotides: TGTGCCAGCAGCTGGCAGGGGCACCAGCCCCAGCATTTT. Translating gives CASSWQGHQPQHF.

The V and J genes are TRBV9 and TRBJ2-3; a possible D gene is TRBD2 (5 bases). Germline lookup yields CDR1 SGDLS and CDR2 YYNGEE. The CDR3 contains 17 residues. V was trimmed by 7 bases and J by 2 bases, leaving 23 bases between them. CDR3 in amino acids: CASLKSVLAPYTDTQYF. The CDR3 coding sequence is TGTGCCAGCCTCAAATCGGTGCTAGCCCCTTACACAGATACGCAGTATTTT.

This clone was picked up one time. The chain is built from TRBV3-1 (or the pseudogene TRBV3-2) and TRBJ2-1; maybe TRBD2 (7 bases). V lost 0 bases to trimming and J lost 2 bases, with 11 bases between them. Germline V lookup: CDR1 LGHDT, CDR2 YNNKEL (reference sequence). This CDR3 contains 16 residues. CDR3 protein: CASSQERGGAYNEQFF. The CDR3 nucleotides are TGTGCCAGCAGCCAAGAACGAGGGGGGGCCTACAATGAGCAGTTCTTC.

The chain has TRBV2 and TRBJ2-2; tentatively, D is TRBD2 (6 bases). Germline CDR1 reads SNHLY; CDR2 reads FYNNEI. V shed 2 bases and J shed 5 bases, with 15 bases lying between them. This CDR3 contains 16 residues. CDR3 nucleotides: TGTGCCAGCAGTGAATTTGGACCGGAGGGAACCGGGGAGCTGTTTTTT. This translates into CASSEFGPEGTGELFF.

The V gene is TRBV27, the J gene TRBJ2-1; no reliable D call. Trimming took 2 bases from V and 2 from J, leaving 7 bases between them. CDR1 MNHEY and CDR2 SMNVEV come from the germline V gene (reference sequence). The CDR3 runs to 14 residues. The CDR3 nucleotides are TGTGCCAGCAGTTTAGGCAACGCCTACAATGAGCAGTTCTTC. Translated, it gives CASSLGNAYNEQFF.

CDR3: CASSQQTTGANVLTF. In DNA, the CDR3 is TGTGCCAGCAGCCAACAGACTACTGGGGCCAACGTCCTGACTTTC. This chain joins TRBV7-2 and TRBJ2-6, with D tentatively TRBD2 (5 bases). The CDR3 is 15 residues long. Between the trimmed V and J ends, which lost 5 bases and 2 bases, there was a span of 10 bases. Germline CDR1 and CDR2: SGHTA and FQGNSA.

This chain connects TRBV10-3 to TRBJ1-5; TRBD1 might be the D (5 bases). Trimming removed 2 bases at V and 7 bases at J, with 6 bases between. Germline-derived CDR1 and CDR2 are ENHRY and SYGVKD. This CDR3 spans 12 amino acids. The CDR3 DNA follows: TGTGCCATCAGTGAGGGGGCCCAGCCCCAGCATTTT. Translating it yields CAISEGAQPQHF.

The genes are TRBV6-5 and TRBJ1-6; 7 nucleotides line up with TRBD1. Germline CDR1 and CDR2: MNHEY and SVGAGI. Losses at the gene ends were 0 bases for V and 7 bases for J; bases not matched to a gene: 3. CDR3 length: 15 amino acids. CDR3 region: CASSYSGTDNSPLHF. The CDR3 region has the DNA TGTGCCAGCAGTTACTCCGGGACAGACAATTCACCCCTCCACTTT.

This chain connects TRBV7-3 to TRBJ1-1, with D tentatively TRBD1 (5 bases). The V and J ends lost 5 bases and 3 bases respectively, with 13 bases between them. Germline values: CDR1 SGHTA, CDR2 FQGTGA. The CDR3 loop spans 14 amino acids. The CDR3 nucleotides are TGTGCCAGCAGCCTCAGGGAGGTATACACTGAAGCTTTCTTT. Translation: CASSLREVYTEAFF.

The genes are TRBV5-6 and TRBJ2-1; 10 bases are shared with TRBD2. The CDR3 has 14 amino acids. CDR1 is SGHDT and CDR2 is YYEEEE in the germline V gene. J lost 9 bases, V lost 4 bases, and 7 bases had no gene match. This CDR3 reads CASSGSGGAREQFF. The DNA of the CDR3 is TGTGCCAGCAGCGGCAGCGGGGGGGCCCGTGAGCAGTTCTTC. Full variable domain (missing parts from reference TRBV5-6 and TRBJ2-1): DAGVTQSPTHLIKTRGQQVTLRCSPKSGHDTVSWYQQALGQGPQFIFQYYEEEERQRGNFPDRFSGHQFPNYSSELNVNALLLGDSALYLCASSGSGGAREQFFGPGTRLTVL.

The CDR3 DNA reads TGTGCCAGCAGTTACCAGCGGGGCCGCTCCTACGAGCAGTACTTC. Its translation is CASSYQRGRSYEQYF. The chain recombines TRBV6-5 with TRBJ2-7; the match to TRBD2 covers 7 bases. The CDR3 covers 15 residues. V trimming: 2 bases; J trimming: 0 bases; junction bases outside the gene matches: 4. From germline, CDR1 is MNHEY and CDR2 SVGAGI.

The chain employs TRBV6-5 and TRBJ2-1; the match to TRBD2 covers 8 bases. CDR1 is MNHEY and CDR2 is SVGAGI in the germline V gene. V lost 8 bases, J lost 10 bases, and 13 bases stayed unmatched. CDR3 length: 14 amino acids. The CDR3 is CASVSGRGDVEQFF. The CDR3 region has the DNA TGTGCCAGCGTTTCCGGGCGGGGGGATGTCGAGCAGTTCTTC.

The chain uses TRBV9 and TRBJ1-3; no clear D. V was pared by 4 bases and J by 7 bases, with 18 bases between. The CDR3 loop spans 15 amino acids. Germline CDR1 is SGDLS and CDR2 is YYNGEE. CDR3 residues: CASSRDGEGWNTIYF. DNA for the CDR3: TGTGCCAGCAGCCGAGACGGGGAAGGGTGGAACACCATATATTTT. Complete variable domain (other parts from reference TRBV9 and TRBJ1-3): DSGVTQTPKHLITATGQRVTLRCSPRSGDLSVYWYQQSLDQGLQFLIQYYNGEERAKGNILERFSAQQFPDLHSELNLSSLELGDSALYFCASSRDGEGWNTIYFGEGSWLTVV.

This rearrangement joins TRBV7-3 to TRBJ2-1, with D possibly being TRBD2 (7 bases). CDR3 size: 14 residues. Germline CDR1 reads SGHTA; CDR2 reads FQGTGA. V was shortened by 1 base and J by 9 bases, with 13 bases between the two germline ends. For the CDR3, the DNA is TGTGCCAGCAGCTTAAGGGGGGGCCAGCGTGAGCAGTTCTTC. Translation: CASSLRGGQREQFF.